Detailed here is one T cell receptor beta chain. Antigen specificity is unknown. The data were obtained in a study of cytomegalovirus exposure and HLA in healthy donors. Study summary: Earlier work reported 100 million to 130 million unique TCR beta sequences from about 180 million T cells.

The study ran its PCR with 60 Vbeta and 13 Jbeta primers. Profiled with immunoSEQ multiplex PCR; TCRdb holds only in-frame clones, not every one. Altogether some 120,000 clones are present, under 85% being singletons, with the ten largest covering more than 1.5%. Trimming left V 4 bases short and J 1 base short, with 10 bases between. In germline, CDR1 is SNHLY, CDR2 FYNNEI. This CDR3 comprises 14 residues. Study results and caveats: Most of the TCR beta V segments (in an earlier analysis) were productive either about 87% or about 30% of the time. Later work associated 16,951 TCR beta sequences with HLA alleles at 0.05 false discovery rate.

The clonotype comes from a woman younger than 30 in good health and CMV-seronegative. Sample: PBMCs. V is TRBV2 and J is TRBJ1-2; D gene unclear. The DNA of the CDR3 is TGTGCCAGCAGTGTGTCCCCGGGTAACTATGGCTACACCTTC. The encoded protein is CASSVSPGNYGYTF.